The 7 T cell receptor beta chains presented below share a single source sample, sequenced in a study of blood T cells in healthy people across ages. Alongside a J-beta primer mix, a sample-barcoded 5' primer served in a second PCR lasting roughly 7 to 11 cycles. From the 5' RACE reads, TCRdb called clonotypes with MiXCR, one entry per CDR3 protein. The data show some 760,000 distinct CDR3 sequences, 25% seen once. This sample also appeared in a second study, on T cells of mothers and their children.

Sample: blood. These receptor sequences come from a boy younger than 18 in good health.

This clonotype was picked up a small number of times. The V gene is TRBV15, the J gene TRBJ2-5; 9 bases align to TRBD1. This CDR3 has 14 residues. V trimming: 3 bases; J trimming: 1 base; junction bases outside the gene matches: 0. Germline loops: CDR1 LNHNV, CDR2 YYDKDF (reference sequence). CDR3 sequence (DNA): TGTGCCACCAGCAGGACAGGGGGCCAAGAGACCCAGTACTTC. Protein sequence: CATSRTGGQETQYF.

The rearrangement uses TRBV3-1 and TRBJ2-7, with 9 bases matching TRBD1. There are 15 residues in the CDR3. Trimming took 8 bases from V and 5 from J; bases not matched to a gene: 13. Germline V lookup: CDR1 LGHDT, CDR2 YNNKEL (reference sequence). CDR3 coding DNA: TGTGCCAGCTCCGTCTCGGGACAGGGTCTCCACGAGCAGTACTTC. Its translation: CASSVSGQGLHEQYF.

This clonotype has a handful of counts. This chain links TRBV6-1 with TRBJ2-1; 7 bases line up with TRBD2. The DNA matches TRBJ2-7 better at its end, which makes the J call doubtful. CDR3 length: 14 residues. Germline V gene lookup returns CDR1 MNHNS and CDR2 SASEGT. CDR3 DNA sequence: TGTGCCAGCAGTTTTAGCCTAGCGGATTACGAGCAGTACGTC. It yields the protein CASSFSLADYEQYV.

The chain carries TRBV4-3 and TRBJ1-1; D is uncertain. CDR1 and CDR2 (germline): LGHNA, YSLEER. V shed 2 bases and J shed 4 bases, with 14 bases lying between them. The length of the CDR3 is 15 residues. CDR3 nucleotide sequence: TGCGCCAGCAGCCAAATCGGGGTCGATTCCACTGAAGCTTTCTTT. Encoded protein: CASSQIGVDSTEAFF.

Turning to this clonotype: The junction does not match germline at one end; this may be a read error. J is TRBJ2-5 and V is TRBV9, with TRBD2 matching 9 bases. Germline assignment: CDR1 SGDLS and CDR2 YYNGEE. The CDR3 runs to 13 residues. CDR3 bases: TGTGCCAGCAGCCCCACACAGCGGGGGGTGCTGTTCTTC. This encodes CASSPTQRGVLFF.

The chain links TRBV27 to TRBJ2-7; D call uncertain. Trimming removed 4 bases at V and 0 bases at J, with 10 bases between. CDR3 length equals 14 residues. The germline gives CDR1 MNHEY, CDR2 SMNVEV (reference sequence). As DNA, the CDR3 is TGTGCCAGCAGTTCTCAGTGGAACTCCTACGAGCAGTACTTC. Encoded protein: CASSSQWNSYEQYF.

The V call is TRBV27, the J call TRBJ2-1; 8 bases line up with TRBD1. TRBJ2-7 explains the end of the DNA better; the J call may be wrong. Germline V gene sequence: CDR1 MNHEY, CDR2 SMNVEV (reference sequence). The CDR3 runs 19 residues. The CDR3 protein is CASRPSTGTGFRASYEQYF. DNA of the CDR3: TGTGCCAGCAGGCCCTCAACCGGGACAGGATTTAGGGCGTCGTACGAGCAGTACTTC.